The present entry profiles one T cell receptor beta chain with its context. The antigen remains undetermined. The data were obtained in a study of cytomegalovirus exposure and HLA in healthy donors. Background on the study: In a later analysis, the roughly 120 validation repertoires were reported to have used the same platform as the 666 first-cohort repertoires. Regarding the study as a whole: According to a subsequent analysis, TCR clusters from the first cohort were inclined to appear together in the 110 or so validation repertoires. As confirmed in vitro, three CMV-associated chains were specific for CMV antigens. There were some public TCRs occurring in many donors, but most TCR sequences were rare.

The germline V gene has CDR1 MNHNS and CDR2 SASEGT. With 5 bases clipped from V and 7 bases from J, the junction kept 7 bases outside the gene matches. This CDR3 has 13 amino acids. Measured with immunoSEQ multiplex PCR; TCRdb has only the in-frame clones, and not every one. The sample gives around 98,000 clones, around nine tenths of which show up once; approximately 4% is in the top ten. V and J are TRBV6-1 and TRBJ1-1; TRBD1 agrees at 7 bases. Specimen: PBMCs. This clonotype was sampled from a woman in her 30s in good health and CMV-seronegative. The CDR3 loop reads CASSLGQRYEAFF. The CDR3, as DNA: TGTGCCAGCAGTCTGGGACAGCGATATGAAGCTTTCTTT.